This T cell receptor beta chain was captured by sequencing in a study of molecular identifiers for immune sequencing clone quantification. The CDR3 loop spans 15 amino acids. Germline lookup yields CDR1 SGHNT and CDR2 YYREEE (reference sequence). V shed 1 base and J shed 2 bases, with 11 bases lying between them. TCRdb recomputed calls from the PCR reads with MiXCR, one row per CDR3 protein. The sample holds 100,000 or so distinct CDR3 sequences; roughly 38% are singletons and the top ten take around 4.2%. Sequencing was done on a sample of naive CD8+ T cells from blood, with Jurkat cell RNA spiked in. This sample's subset: FACS-sorted CD8+CD4-CCR7+CD45RA+ naive T cells. The chain recombines TRBV5-4 with TRBJ2-3, with D unresolved. This receptor was identified in a human donor in good health. Some libraries in this study had Jurkat cell RNA spiked in. The CDR3 reads CASSLLGSYTDTQYF. The DNA of the CDR3 is TGTGCCAGCAGCTTGTTAGGAAGTTACACAGATACGCAGTATTTT.